The 21 T cell receptor beta chains reported below all come from one sample, sequenced in a study of T-cell reconstitution after alpha-beta-depleted transplantation in children. Preparing the TCRbeta library involved the use of unique molecular identifiers. One entry per CDR3 protein, called by TCRdb with MiXCR from the PCR reads. In the table there are hundreds of thousands of distinct CDR3 sequences, 20% to 30% of which are singletons. This specimen consisted of PBMCs, mostly from graft donor cells, obtained 360 days after TCRalphabeta/CD19-depleted stem cell transplant. All receptors come from a female patient younger than 10 who had a stem cell transplant for congenital amegakaryocytic thrombocytopenia, so the T cells may come from the graft donor.

The chain is built from TRBV6-6 and TRBJ2-7; no definite D call. The CDR3 has 13 amino acids. Germline V gives CDR1 MNHNY, CDR2 SVGAGI (reference sequence). Trimming removed 2 bases from V and 7 bases from J, with 12 bases in between. CDR3 residues: CASSYGWRREQYF. The DNA of the CDR3 is TGTGCCAGCAGTTACGGGTGGCGAAGGGAGCAGTACTTC.

This clonotype was found a few times. The gene calls are TRBV6-1 and TRBJ2-5; 8 bases align to TRBD1. J lost 5 bases, V lost 5 bases, and 10 bases had no gene match. CDR3 length: 15 amino acids. Per germline, CDR1 MNHNS and CDR2 SASEGT. The CDR3 bases are TGTGCCAGCAGTCCCGGACAGGGTCCGGGGGAGACCCAGTACTTC. This codes for CASSPGQGPGETQYF.

The V and J genes are TRBV12-3 or TRBV12-4 and TRBJ2-1; TRBD2 matches 16 bases. Trimming took 3 bases from V and 0 from J; bases not matched to a gene: 5. CDR3 length: 19 residues. CDR3 sequence reads: CASSFAGLAGGSSYNEQFF. DNA for the CDR3: TGTGCCAGCAGTTTTGCGGGACTAGCGGGAGGGAGCTCCTACAATGAGCAGTTCTTC.

Comments on this clonotype: This sequence may be a read error, since a much larger clone differs from it by one base. The chain links TRBV24-1 to TRBJ2-5, with D perhaps matching TRBD1 (6 bases). The germline V gene has CDR1 KGHDR and CDR2 SFDVKD. CDR3 length equals 15 residues. Trimming shortened V by 4 bases and J by 4 bases, and 15 bases separated the two germline ends. Written as DNA, the CDR3 is TGTGCCACCAGTGACCATGGACAGTGCAGAGAGACCCAGTACTTC. This translates into CATSDHGQCRETQYF.

This clonotype was detected only a few times. The chain is built from TRBV28 and TRBJ2-1, with 14 bases lining up with TRBD2. This CDR3 has 16 amino acids. Looked up from germline, CDR1 is MDHEN and CDR2 is SYDVKM. After removal of 9 bases from V and 4 bases from J, the junction contained 8 bases not matched to a gene. The CDR3 protein is CASKPGLAGAYNEQFF. The CDR3, as DNA: TGTGCCAGTAAACCGGGACTAGCGGGGGCGTACAATGAGCAGTTCTTC.

The chain couples TRBV4-1 to TRBJ1-4; D gene unclear. CDR3 size: 17 residues. The germline gives CDR1 MGHRA, CDR2 YSYEKL. The V end was cut by 0 bases, the J end by 5 bases, with 16 bases between. The DNA of the CDR3 is TGCGCCAGCAGCCAAGATTATCGGGCTAGAGAAAATGAAAAACTGTTTTTT. This translates into CASSQDYRARENEKLFF.

The rearrangement links TRBV6-6 to TRBJ1-5; tentative D call: TRBD1 (6 bases). Germline values: CDR1 MNHNY, CDR2 SVGAGI (reference sequence). The CDR3 totals 16 residues. Trimming shortened V by 5 bases and J by 0 bases, and 14 bases separated the two germline ends. The CDR3 region has the DNA TGTGCCAGCAGTCCCGGACAGCTTTATAGCAATCAGCCCCAGCATTTT. Its translation: CASSPGQLYSNQPQHF.

The V and J genes are TRBV14 and TRBJ1-1, with 8 bases identical to TRBD1. This CDR3 has 14 residues. Trimming at V came to 4 bases and at J to 4 bases, leaving 5 bases not matched to a gene. Germline values: CDR1 SGHDN, CDR2 FVKESK. The DNA for the CDR3 is TGTGCCAGCAGCCTGGGGACAGGTCGCACTGAAGCTTTCTTT. Translated: CASSLGTGRTEAFF.

This clonotype has only a few counts. For the CDR3, the DNA is TGCGCCAGCAGCTCAACTCCCGGGGGACAGGGAGCCGGGGAGCTGTTTTTT. This codes for CASSSTPGGQGAGELFF. The genes are TRBV5-1 and TRBJ2-2, with 9 positions matching TRBD1. The ends lost 3 bases at V and 6 bases at J; junction bases unmatched: 12. Germline V gives CDR1 SGHRS, CDR2 YFSETQ. The CDR3 is made up of 17 amino acids.

This clonotype was seen at least ten times. This chain joins TRBV4-1 and TRBJ2-3; D may be TRBD1 (6 bases). Per germline, CDR1 MGHRA and CDR2 YSYEKL. The CDR3 totals 17 residues. V was shortened by 0 bases and J by 11 bases, with 24 bases between the two germline ends. DNA of the CDR3: TGCGCCAGCAGCCAAGATCCCACACCTCAGGGGTATGTCAAGCAGTATTTT. Its translation: CASSQDPTPQGYVKQYF.

This clonotype has a count of ten or more. The gene calls are TRBV12-3 or TRBV12-4 and TRBJ2-4; D call uncertain. The CDR3 contains 14 residues. Trimming took off 7 bases at V and 0 bases at J, with 10 bases between the two ends. CDR3 amino acids: CASTNSLAKNIQYF. The CDR3 DNA follows: TGTGCCAGCACGAACTCACTAGCCAAAAACATTCAGTACTTC.

The V gene is TRBV11-1, the J gene TRBJ2-1, with 12 positions matching TRBD2. Trimming took 5 bases from V and 0 from J; bases not matched to a gene: 5. The germline V gene encodes CDR1 SGHAT and CDR2 FQDESV (reference sequence). This CDR3 contains 17 residues. The CDR3 sequence: CASSPTSGSVSYNEQFF. The CDR3 region has the DNA TGTGCCAGCAGCCCGACTAGCGGGAGCGTCTCCTACAATGAGCAGTTCTTC.

The V and J genes are TRBV4-2 and TRBJ2-7; 13 positions match TRBD2. V gave up 4 bases and J gave up 0 bases; unmatched junction bases: 9. This CDR3 spans 18 amino acids. Germline CDR1 LGHNA, CDR2 YNFKEQ. CDR3 residues: CASSPRTSGRPSSYEQYF. The CDR3 nucleotides are TGTGCCAGCAGCCCCAGGACTAGCGGGAGACCAAGCTCCTACGAGCAGTACTTC.

The genes are TRBV12-3 or TRBV12-4 and TRBJ2-7; TRBD1 might be the D (6 bases). There are 21 residues in the CDR3. V was trimmed by 3 bases and J by 3 bases, leaving 33 bases between them. The CDR3 nucleotides read TGTGCCAGCAGTTTGACCGACAGGAAAGTCTACACAAGGGCCCCAAGCTACGAGCAGTACTTC. It translates to CASSLTDRKVYTRAPSYEQYF.

This chain joins TRBV5-1 and TRBJ2-7; TRBD1 matches at 8 bases. The V gene end was trimmed by 4 bases and the J gene end by 2 bases; junction bases not matched to a gene: 14. CDR1 and CDR2 (germline): SGHRS, YFSETQ. The length of the CDR3 is 17 residues. The CDR3 is CASSPKTGGVSTYEQYF. The CDR3 coding sequence is TGCGCCAGCAGCCCGAAAACAGGGGGTGTCAGTACCTACGAGCAGTACTTC.

The chain combines TRBV25-1 with TRBJ2-2, with D uncertain. The CDR3 spans 15 residues. V lost 3 bases, J lost 4 bases, and 12 bases lay in between. Germline CDR1 MGHDK, CDR2 SYGVNS. CDR3 sequence: CASSDPPGITGELFF. The DNA of the CDR3 is TGTGCCAGCAGTGATCCCCCGGGTATCACCGGGGAGCTGTTTTTT.

This clonotype has just a few counts. The gene calls are TRBV6-5 and TRBJ2-3; D gene uncertain. Germline CDR1 MNHEY, CDR2 SVGAGI. The V gene lost 2 bases and the J gene lost 2 bases, with 5 bases spanning the gap. The CDR3 loop spans 13 amino acids. The CDR3 region is CASSYGHTDTQYF. The CDR3, as DNA: TGTGCCAGCAGTTACGGGCACACAGATACGCAGTATTTT.

The V and J genes are TRBV14 and TRBJ2-7; D gene uncertain. Trimming removed 4 bases at V and 6 bases at J, with 10 bases between. The CDR3 is 12 residues long. Germline V CDR1 and CDR2: SGHDN, FVKESK. The CDR3, as DNA: TGTGCCAGCAGCCTATTTAGAGGCGAGCAGTACTTC. It is translated as CASSLFRGEQYF. The complete variable domain, with remaining parts taken from reference TRBV14 and TRBJ2-7, reads EAGVTQFPSHSVIEKGQTVTLRCDPISGHDNLYWYRRVMGKEIKFLLHFVKESKQDESGMPNNRFLAERTGGTYSTLKVQPAELEDSGVYFCASSLFRGEQYFGPGTRLTVT.

This clonotype was seen more than once but under ten times. The chain joins TRBV24-1 to TRBJ2-1, with TRBD1 matching over 8 bases. J was trimmed by 5 bases and V by 2 bases; bases with no gene match: 10. The CDR3 runs to 17 residues. CDR1 is KGHDR and CDR2 is SFDVKD in the germline V gene. The CDR3 here is CATSDSLGQGPHNEQFF. Here the CDR3 DNA reads TGTGCCACCAGTGATTCACTTGGACAGGGACCCCACAATGAGCAGTTCTTC.

V gene TRBV11-2 combines with J gene TRBJ2-5; weak D call: TRBD2 (6 bases). With 7 bases removed from V and 5 bases from J, the gap between germline ends came to 20 bases. The CDR3 totals 15 residues. CDR1 is SGHAT and CDR2 is FQNNGV in the germline V gene. The DNA for the CDR3 is TGTGCCAGCACACCCCCTGACCCGGAGGGGGAGACCCAGTACTTC. Its protein is CASTPPDPEGETQYF.

The sample holds a few counts of this clonotype. V usage is TRBV5-1 and J usage is TRBJ1-2; D gene ambiguous. Germline assignment: CDR1 SGHRS and CDR2 YFSETQ. The V gene lost 4 bases and the J gene lost 1 base, with 11 bases spanning the gap. The CDR3 consists of 14 residues. CDR3 region: CASSPGPGNYGYTF. The CDR3 DNA reads TGCGCCAGCAGCCCTGGACCGGGTAACTATGGCTACACCTTC.